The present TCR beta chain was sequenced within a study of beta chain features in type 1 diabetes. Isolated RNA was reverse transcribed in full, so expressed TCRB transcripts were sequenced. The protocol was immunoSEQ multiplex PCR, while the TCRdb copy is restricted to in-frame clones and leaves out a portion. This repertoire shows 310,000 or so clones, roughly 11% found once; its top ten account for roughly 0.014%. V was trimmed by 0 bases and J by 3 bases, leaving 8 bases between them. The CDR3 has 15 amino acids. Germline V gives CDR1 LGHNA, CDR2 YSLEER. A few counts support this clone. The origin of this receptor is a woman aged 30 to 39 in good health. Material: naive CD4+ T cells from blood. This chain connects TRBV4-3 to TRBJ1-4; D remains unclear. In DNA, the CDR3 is TGCGCCAGCAGCCAAGATGGGCCCTCTAATGAAAAACTGTTTTTT. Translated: CASSQDGPSNEKLFF.